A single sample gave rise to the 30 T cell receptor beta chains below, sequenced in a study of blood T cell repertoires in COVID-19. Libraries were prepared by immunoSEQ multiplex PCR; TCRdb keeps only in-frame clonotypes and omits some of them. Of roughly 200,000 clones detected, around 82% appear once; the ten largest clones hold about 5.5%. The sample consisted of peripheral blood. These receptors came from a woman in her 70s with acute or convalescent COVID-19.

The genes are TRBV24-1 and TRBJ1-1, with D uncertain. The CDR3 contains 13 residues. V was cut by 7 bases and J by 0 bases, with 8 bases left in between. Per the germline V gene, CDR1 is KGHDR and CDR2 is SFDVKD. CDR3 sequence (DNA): TGTGCCACCAGGTCGGGTTTGAACACTGAAGCTTTCTTT. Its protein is CATRSGLNTEAFF.

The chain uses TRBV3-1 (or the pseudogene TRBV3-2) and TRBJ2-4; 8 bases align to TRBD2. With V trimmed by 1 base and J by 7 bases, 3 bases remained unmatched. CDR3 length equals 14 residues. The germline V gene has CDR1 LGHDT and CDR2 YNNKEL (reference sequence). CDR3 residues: CASSQGREVNIQYF. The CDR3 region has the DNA TGTGCCAGCAGCCAAGGGCGGGAGGTGAACATTCAGTACTTC.

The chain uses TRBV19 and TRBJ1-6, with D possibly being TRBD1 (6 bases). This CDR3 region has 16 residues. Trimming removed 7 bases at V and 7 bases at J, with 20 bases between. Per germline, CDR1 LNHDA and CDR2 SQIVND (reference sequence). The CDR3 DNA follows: TGTGCCAGTATCGAGCGGGGGGCAGAGGTGAATTCACCCCTCCACTTT. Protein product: CASIERGAEVNSPLHF.

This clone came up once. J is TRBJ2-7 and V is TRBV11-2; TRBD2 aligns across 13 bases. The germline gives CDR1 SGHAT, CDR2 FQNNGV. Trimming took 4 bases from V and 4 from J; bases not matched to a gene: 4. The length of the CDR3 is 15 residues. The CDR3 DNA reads TGTGCCAGCAGCTATGGACTAGCGGGGGAATACGAGCAGTACTTC. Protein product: CASSYGLAGEYEQYF.

For the CDR3, the DNA is TGTGCCAGCTCAGGAGGGACTAGCGGGATTGGAGGCGAGCAGTACTTC. Its translation: CASSGGTSGIGGEQYF. The chain has TRBV18 and TRBJ2-7, with TRBD2 matching over 13 bases. The CDR3 totals 16 residues. After removal of 5 bases from V and 6 bases from J, the junction contained 10 bases not matched to a gene. Germline lookup yields CDR1 KGHSH and CDR2 LQKENI.

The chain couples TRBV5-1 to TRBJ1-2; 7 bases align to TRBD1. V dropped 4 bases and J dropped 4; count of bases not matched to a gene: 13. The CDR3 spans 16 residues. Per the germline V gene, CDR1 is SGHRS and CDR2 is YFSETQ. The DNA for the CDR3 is TGCGCCAGCAGCCCCGGGGACAGCATCGCCCTCTATGGCTACACCTTC. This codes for CASSPGDSIALYGYTF.

The CDR3: CASSAGLSYNEQFF. CDR3 nucleotides: TGTGCCAGCAGCGCGGGACTGTCCTACAATGAGCAGTTCTTC. The V call is TRBV9, the J call TRBJ2-1; maybe TRBD2 (6 bases). Germline CDR1 reads SGDLS; CDR2 reads YYNGEE. This CDR3 is 14 amino acids long. V lost 3 bases and J lost 1, with 8 bases in between.

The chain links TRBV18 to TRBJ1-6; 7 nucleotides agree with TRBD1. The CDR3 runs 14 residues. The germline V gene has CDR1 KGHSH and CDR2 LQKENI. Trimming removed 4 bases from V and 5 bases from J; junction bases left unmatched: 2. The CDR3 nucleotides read TGTGCCAGCTCACTCGGACAGGATAATTCACCCCTCCACTTT. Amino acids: CASSLGQDNSPLHF.

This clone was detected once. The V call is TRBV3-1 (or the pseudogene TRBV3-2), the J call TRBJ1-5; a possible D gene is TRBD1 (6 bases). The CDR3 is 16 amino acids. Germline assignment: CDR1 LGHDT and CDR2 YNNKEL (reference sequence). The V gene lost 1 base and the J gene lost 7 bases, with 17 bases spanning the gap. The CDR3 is CASSQGTQGFGQPQHF. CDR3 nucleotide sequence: TGTGCCAGCAGCCAAGGTACCCAGGGGTTCGGGCAGCCCCAGCATTTT.

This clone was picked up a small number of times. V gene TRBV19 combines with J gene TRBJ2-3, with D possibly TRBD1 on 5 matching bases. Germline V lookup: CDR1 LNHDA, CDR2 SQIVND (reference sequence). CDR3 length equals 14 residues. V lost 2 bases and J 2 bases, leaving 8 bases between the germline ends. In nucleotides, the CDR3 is TGTGCCAGTAGTATACAGGGTAACACAGATACGCAGTATTTT. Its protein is CASSIQGNTDTQYF. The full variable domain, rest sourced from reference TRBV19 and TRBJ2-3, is DGGITQSPKYLFRKEGQNVTLSCEQNLNHDAMYWYRQDPGQGLRLIYYSQIVNDFQKGDIAEGYSVSREKKESFPLTVTSAQKNPTAFYLCASSIQGNTDTQYFGPGTRLTVL.

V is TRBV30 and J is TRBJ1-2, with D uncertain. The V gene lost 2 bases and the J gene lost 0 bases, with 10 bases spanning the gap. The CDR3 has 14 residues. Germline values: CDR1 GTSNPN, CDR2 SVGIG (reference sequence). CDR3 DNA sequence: TGTGCCTGGAGTCGGGATAGGGCTAACTATGGCTACACCTTC. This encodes CAWSRDRANYGYTF.

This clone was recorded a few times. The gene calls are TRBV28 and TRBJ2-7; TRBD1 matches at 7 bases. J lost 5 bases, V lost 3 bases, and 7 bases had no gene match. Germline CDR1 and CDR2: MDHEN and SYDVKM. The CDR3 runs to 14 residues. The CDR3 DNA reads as TGTGCCAGCAGTTTCCGACAGGGTTTCCACGAGCAGTACTTC. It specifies CASSFRQGFHEQYF. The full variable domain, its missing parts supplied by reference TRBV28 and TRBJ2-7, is DVKVTQSSRYLVKRTGEKVFLECVQDMDHENMFWYRQDPGLGLRLIYFSYDVKMKEKGDIPEGYSVSREKKERFSLILESASTNQTSMYLCASSFRQGFHEQYFGPGTRLTVT.

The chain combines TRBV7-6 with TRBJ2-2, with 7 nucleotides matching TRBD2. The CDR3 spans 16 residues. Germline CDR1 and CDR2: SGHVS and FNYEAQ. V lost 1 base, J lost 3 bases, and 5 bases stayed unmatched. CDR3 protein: CASSLVAGVDTGELFF. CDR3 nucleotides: TGTGCCAGCAGCTTAGTCGCGGGAGTGGACACCGGGGAGCTGTTTTTT.

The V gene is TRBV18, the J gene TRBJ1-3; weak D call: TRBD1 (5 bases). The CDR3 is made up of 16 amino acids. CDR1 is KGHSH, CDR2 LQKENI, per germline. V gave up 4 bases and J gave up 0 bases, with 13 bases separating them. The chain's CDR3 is CASSRSDSSSGNTIYF. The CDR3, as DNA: TGTGCCAGCTCACGGTCCGACAGCAGCTCTGGAAACACCATATATTTT.

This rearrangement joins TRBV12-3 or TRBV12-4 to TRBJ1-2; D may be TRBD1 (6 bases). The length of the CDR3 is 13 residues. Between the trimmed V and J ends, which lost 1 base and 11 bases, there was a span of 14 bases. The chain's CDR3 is CASSLGNRGGYTF. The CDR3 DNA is TGTGCCAGCAGTTTAGGGAATAGGGGGGGTTACACCTTC.

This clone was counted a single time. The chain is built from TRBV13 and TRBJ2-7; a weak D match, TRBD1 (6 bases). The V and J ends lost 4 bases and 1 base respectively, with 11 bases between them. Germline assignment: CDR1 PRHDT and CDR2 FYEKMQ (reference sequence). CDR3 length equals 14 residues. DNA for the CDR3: TGTGCCAGCAGCTCGAACAGGGTATCCTACGAGCAGTACTTC. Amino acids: CASSSNRVSYEQYF.

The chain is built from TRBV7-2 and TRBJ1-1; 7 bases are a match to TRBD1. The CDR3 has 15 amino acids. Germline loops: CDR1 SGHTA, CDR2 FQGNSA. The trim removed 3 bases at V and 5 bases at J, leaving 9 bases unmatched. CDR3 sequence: CASSFPGQGGTEAFF. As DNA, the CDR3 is TGTGCCAGCAGCTTTCCAGGGCAGGGGGGTACTGAAGCTTTCTTT. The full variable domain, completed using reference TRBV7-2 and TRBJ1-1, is GAGVSQSPSNKVTEKGKDVELRCDPISGHTALYWYRQSLGQGLEFLIYFQGNSAPDKSGLPSDRFSAERTGGSVSTLTIQRTQQEDSAVYLCASSFPGQGGTEAFFGQGTRLTVV.

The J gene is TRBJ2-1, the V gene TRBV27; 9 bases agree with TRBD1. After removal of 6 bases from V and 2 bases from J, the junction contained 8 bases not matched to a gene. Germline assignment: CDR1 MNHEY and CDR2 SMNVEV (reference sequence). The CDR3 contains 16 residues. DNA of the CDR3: TGTGCCAGCAGGAACGGACAGGGGAGACCCTACAATGAGCAGTTCTTC. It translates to CASRNGQGRPYNEQFF.

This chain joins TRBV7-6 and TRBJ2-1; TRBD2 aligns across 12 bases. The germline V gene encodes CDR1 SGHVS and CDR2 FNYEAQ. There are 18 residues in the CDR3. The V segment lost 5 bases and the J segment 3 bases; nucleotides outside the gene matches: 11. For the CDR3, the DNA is TGTGCCAGCAGCCCCAGACTAGCGGGAGCCAATCTCTACAATGAGCAGTTCTTC. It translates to CASSPRLAGANLYNEQFF. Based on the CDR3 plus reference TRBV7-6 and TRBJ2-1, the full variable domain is GAGVSQSPRYKVTKRGQDVALRCDPISGHVSLYWYRQALGQGPEFLTYFNYEAQQDKSGLPNDRFSAERPEGSISTLTIQRTEQRDSAMYRCASSPRLAGANLYNEQFFGPGTRLTVL.

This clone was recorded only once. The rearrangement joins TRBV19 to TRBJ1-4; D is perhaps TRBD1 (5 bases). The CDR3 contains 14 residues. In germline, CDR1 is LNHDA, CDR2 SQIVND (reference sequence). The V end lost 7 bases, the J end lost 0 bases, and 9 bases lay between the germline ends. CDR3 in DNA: TGTGCCAGTACTCAGGGTGCAACTAATGAAAAACTGTTTTTT. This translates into CASTQGATNEKLFF.

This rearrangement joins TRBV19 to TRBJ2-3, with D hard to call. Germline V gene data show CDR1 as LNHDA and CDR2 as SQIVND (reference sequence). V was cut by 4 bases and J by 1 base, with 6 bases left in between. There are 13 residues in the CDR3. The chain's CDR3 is CASSTSGTDTQYF. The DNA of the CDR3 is TGTGCCAGTAGTACCTCTGGCACAGATACGCAGTATTTT.

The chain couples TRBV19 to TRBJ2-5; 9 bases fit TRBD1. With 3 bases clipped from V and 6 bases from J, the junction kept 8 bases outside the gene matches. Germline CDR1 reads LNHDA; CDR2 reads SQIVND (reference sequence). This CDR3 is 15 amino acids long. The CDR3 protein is CASSIQAQGAKTQYF. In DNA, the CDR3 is TGTGCCAGTAGTATTCAGGCACAGGGGGCAAAGACCCAGTACTTC.

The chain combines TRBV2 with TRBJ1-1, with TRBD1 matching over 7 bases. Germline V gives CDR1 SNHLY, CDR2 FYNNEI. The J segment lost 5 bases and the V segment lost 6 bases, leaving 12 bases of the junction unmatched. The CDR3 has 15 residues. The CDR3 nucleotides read TGTGCCAGCAGAGGGGCGCAGGGGGGAGAAACTGAAGCTTTCTTT. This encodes CASRGAQGGETEAFF.

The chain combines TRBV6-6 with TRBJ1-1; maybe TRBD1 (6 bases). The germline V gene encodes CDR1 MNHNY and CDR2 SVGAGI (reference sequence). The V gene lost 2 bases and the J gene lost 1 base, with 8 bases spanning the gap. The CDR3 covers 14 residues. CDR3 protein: CASSYATGNTEAFF. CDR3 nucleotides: TGTGCCAGCAGTTACGCGACAGGGAACACTGAAGCTTTCTTT.

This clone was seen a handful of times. This CDR3 reads CASSPDRVSNMNTEAFF. CDR3 in DNA: TGCGCCAGCAGCCCTGACAGGGTCTCCAACATGAACACTGAAGCTTTCTTT. The rearrangement joins TRBV5-1 to TRBJ1-1, with TRBD1 matching 7 bases. Germline CDR1 reads SGHRS; CDR2 reads YFSETQ. Unmatched junction bases numbered 12, after V lost 4 bases and J lost 0 bases. This CDR3 has 17 amino acids.

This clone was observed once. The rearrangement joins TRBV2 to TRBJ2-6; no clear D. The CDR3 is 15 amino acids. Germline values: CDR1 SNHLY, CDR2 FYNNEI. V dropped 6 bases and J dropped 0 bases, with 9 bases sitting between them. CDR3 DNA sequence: TGTGCCAGCAGACCCGACATCTCTGGGGCCAACGTCCTGACTTTC. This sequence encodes CASRPDISGANVLTF.

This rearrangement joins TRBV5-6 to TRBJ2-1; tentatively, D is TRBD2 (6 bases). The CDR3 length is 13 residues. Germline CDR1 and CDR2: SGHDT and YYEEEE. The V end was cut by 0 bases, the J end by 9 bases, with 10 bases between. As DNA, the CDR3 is TGTGCCAGCAGCTTGGGGGGAGGAGTTGAGCAGTTCTTC. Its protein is CASSLGGGVEQFF.

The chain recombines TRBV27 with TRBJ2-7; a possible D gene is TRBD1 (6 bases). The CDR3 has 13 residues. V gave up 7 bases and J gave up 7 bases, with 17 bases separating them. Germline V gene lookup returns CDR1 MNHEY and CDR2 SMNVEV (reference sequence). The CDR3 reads CASKPTGSGEQYF. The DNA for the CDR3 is TGTGCCAGCAAACCGACAGGATCGGGGGAGCAGTACTTC.

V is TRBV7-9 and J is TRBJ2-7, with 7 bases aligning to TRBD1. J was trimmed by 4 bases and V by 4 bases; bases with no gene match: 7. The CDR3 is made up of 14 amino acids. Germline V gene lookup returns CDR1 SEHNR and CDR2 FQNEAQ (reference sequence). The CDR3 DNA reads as TGTGCCAGCAGCTCACAGGGGTTTCCGTACGAGCAGTACTTC. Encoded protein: CASSSQGFPYEQYF. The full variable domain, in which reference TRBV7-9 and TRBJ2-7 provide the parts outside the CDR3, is DTGVSQNPRHKITKRGQNVTFRCDPISEHNRLYWYRQTLGQGPEFLTYFQNEAQLEKSRLLSDRFSAERPKGSFSTLEIQRTEQGDSAMYLCASSSQGFPYEQYFGPGTRLTVT.

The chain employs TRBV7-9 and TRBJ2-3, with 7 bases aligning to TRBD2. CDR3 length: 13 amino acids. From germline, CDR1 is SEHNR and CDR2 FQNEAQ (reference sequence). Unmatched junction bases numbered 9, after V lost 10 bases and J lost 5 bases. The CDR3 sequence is CATCLKRGDTQYF. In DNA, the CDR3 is TGTGCCACCTGCCTGAAGCGGGGAGATACGCAGTATTTT.